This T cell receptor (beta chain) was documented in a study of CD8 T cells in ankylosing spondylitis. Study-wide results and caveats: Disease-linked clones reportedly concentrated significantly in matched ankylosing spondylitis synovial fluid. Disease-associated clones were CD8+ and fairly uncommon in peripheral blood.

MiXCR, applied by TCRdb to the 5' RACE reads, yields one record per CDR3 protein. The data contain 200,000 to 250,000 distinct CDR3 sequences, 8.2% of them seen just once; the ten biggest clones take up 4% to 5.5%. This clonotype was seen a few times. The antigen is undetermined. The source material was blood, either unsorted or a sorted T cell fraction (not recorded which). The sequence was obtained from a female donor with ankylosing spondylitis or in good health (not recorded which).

The CDR3 region is CASSADAGELFF. The CDR3 DNA is TGCGCCAGCAGTGCCGATGCCGGGGAGCTGTTTTTT. The rearrangement joins TRBV10-1 to TRBJ2-2, with unresolved D. CDR1 and CDR2 (germline): WNHNN, SYGVQD (reference sequence). The CDR3 runs to 12 residues. V was cut by 4 bases and J by 6 bases, with 6 bases left in between.